The rows below give T cell receptor beta chains drawn from one sample of a study of T cells in Graves' hyperthyroidism and ophthalmopathy. TCRdb called the multiplex PCR reads again in MiXCR, with one record for every CDR3 protein. The data show about 680,000 distinct CDR3 sequences, 30% to 40% seen once. Sequencing was carried out using blood. All receptors derive from a woman in her 40s with Graves' hyperthyroidism. Both conserved end residues are part of each CDR3. The D gene is left open where the match is weak. For some rows the clone size is stated as once, few or many, or as a class when expanded; others skip it.

clone_size d_call j_call v_call cdr3_aa cdr3_nt
few TRBD1 TRBJ1-4 TRBV5-6 CASSYDRGEKLFF TGTGCCAGCAGCTACGACAGGGGGGAAAAACTGTTTTTT
- TRBD1 TRBJ1-1 TRBV6-1 CASTSRDRHLDTEAFF TGTGCCAGCACCTCGAGGGACAGGCATTTGGACACTGAAGCTTTCTTT
many TRBD1 TRBJ1-1 TRBV4-1 CASSHDIPGQGNTEAFF TGCGCCAGCAGCCACGACATCCCGGGACAGGGGAACACTGAAGCTTTCTTT
- - TRBJ1-2 TRBV19 CASTEDLYYGYTFGSNYGYTF -
many - TRBJ2-7 TRBV14 CASSQDGSTEQYF TGTGCCAGCAGCCAAGACGGGAGTACCGAGCAGTACTTC
- - TRBJ1-2 TRBV12-3/TRBV12-4 CASSEGGPGGYTF TGTGCCAGCAGTGAAGGGGGGCCGGGTGGCTACACCTTC
once - TRBJ2-3 TRBV7-9 CASSFGTTDTQYF TGTGCCAGCAGCTTTGGGACCACAGATACGCAGTATTTT
few - TRBJ2-5 TRBV7-9 CASEGETQYF TGTGCCAGCGAAGGAGAGACCCAGTACTTC
- TRBD1 TRBJ2-7 TRBV6-5 CASSSDRGSHEQYF TGTGCCAGCAGCTCGGACAGGGGTTCCCACGAGCAGTACTTC
- TRBD1 TRBJ2-5 TRBV24-1 CASSYKDRGQETQYF TGTGCCAGCAGTTATAAGGACAGGGGCCAAGAGACCCAGTACTTC
many - TRBJ2-5 TRBV28 CASSTPNLETQYF TGTGCCAGCAGTACCCCGAATCTTGAGACCCAGTACTTC
once - TRBJ1-2 TRBV19 CASSISSGGIGYTF TGTGCCAGTAGTATCTCTAGCGGGGGCATTGGCTACACCTTC
- - TRBJ2-5 TRBV29-1 CSVEFTGSGYQETQYF TGCAGCGTTGAATTTACGGGGTCAGGATACCAAGAGACCCAGTACTTC
- TRBD1 TRBJ1-5 TRBV29-1 CSVSEGAPNQPQHF TGCAGCGTGTCCGAGGGGGCCCCCAATCAGCCCCAGCATTTT
many - TRBJ1-2 TRBV13 CASSLGARVYGYTF TGTGCCAGCAGCTTAGGTGCCAGAGTCTATGGCTACACCTTC
many - TRBJ2-6 TRBV6-5 CASSYERVGANVLTF TGTGCCAGCAGTTACGAGCGGGTGGGGGCCAACGTCCTGACTTTC
many - TRBJ1-6 TRBV7-6 CASTLQSSYNSPLHF TGTGCCAGCACGCTACAGAGCTCCTATAATTCACCCCTCCACTTT
few TRBD1 TRBJ2-2 TRBV9 CASSVGAGGDPGELFF TGTGCCAGCAGCGTAGGGGCAGGGGGCGATCCCGGGGAGCTGTTTTTT
many TRBD1 TRBJ1-4 TRBV2 CASRGTAATNEKLFF TGTGCCAGCAGGGGGACAGCGGCAACTAATGAAAAACTGTTTTTT
- - TRBJ1-4 TRBV7-2 CASSAPQGYEKLFF TGTGCCAGCAGCGCTCCTCAAGGGTACGAAAAACTGTTTTTT
- - TRBJ1-3 TRBV29-1 CSVVRQQRGRSGNTIYF TGCAGCGTTGTAAGGCAACAACGGGGTCGTTCTGGAAACACCATATATTTT
few - TRBJ1-5 TRBV7-6 CASSLGADSNQPQHF TGTGCCAGCAGCTTAGGGGCAGATAGCAATCAGCCCCAGCATTTT
many - TRBJ1-5 TRBV7-2 CASSSIGGVSNQPQHF TGTGCCAGCAGCTCAATTGGGGGCGTGAGCAATCAGCCCCAGCATTTT
many - TRBJ2-7 TRBV7-8 CASSLDRQQYF TGTGCCAGCAGCTTAGATCGTCAGCAGTACTTC
- - TRBJ1-2 TRBV4-1 CASSPTYGPYGYTF TGTGCCAGCAGTCCCACTTACGGGCCGTATGGCTACACCTTC
few - TRBJ1-1 TRBV25-1 CASSEPNPSGITEAFF TGTGCCAGCAGTGAGCCTAACCCTTCAGGGATTACTGAAGCTTTCTTT
few - TRBJ1-1 TRBV6-5 CASSHPEVTEAFF TGTGCCAGCAGTCACCCCGAAGTCACTGAAGCTTTCTTT
few - TRBJ2-7 TRBV29-1 CSVEDGVTRYEQYF TGCAGCGTTGAAGATGGGGTTACAAGGTACGAGCAGTACTTC
- - TRBJ2-2 TRBV24-1 CATSAMVTGELFF TGTGCCACCAGTGCCATGGTCACCGGGGAGCTGTTTTTT
many - TRBJ1-4 TRBV7-9 CASSNEKLFF TGTGCCAGCAGCAATGAAAAACTGTTTTTT
few - TRBJ1-5 TRBV19 CASSAGPPQHF TGTGCCAGTAGTGCGGGACCTCCCCAGCATTTT
- TRBD1 TRBJ2-2 TRBV6-1 CASSVPRDRGRGELFF TGTGCCAGCAGCGTCCCCCGGGACAGGGGGCGTGGGGAGCTGTTTTTT
few - TRBJ1-1 TRBV3-1 CASSQDLGSQRAFF TGTGCCAGCAGCCAAGATCTAGGCAGTCAGAGGGCTTTCTTT
few TRBD1 TRBJ1-2 TRBV12-3/TRBV12-4 CASREYRGGYTF TGTGCCAGCAGGGAGTACAGGGGTGGCTACACCTTC
few - TRBJ1-2 TRBV3-1 CASSQGAQVTGYGYTF TGTGCCAGCAGCCAAGGGGCTCAAGTTACAGGCTATGGCTACACCTTC
many TRBD1 TRBJ1-5 TRBV7-9 CASSRTGGEQPQHF TGTGCCAGCAGCCGGACAGGGGGCGAGCAGCCCCAGCATTTT
- - TRBJ2-1 TRBV9 CASSVVGGGDEQFF TGTGCCAGCAGCGTAGTGGGGGGTGGCGATGAGCAGTTCTTC
few - TRBJ1-2 TRBV6-5 CASRPPGGQYGYTF TGTGCCAGCAGACCCCCCGGGGGGCAGTATGGCTACACCTTC
- - TRBJ1-2 TRBV30 CAWSVGRGTNYGYTF TGTGCCTGGAGTGTGGGAAGGGGAACTAACTATGGCTACACCTTC
many - TRBJ1-2 TRBV7-8 CASSPGREGGYTF TGTGCCAGCAGCCCCGGCAGAGAGGGAGGCTACACCTTC
many - TRBJ2-5 TRBV7-2 CASSPFRGEETQYF TGTGCCAGCAGCCCCTTTAGGGGTGAGGAGACCCAGTACTTC
many - TRBJ1-1 TRBV9 CASGAPNTEAFF TGTGCCAGCGGGGCGCCGAACACTGAAGCTTTCTTT
many - TRBJ2-5 TRBV5-1 CASSLGDLETQYF TGCGCCAGCAGCCTGGGAGATTTGGAGACCCAGTACTTC
few - TRBJ2-1 TRBV7-2 CASSYTRGQFF TGTGCCAGCAGCTACACCAGGGGGCAGTTCTTC
- TRBD2 TRBJ2-7 TRBV5-5 CASSQKRTSGSFEQYF TGCGCCAGCAGCCAGAAAAGGACTAGCGGGAGTTTCGAGCAGTACTTC
- TRBD1 TRBJ1-1 TRBV7-9 CASSGPGGGKTEAFF TGTGCCAGCAGCGGGCCAGGGGGCGGGAAGACTGAAGCTTTCTTT
- - TRBJ2-2 TRBV12-3/TRBV12-4 CASVERGELFF TGTGCCAGCGTAGAGAGGGGGGAGCTGTTTTTT
- TRBD1 TRBJ2-7 TRBV7-2 CASSTGQGIRGLEQYF TGTGCCAGCAGCACCGGACAGGGTATTAGGGGACTCGAGCAGTACTTC
- TRBD1 TRBJ1-1 TRBV29-1 CSSTDRVQEAFF TGCAGCTCGACGGACAGGGTGCAAGAAGCTTTCTTT